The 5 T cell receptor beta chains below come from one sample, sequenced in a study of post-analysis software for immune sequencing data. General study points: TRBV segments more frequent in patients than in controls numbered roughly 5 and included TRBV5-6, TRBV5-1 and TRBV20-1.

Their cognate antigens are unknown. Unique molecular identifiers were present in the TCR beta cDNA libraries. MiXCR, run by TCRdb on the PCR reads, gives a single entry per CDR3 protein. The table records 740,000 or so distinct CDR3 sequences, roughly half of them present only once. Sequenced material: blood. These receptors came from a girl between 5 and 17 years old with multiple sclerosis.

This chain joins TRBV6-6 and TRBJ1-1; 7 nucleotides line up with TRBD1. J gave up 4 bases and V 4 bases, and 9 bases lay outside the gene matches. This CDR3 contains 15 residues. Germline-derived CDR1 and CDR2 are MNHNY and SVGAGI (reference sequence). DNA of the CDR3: TGTGCCAGCAGTTCCGGGACAGTGCAGGGCACTGAAGCTTTCTTT. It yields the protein CASSSGTVQGTEAFF.

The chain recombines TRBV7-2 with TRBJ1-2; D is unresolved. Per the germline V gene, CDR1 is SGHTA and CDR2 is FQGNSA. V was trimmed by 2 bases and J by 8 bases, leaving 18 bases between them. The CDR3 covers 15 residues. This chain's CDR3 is CASSLRLAGKKGYTF. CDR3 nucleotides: TGTGCCAGCAGCTTAAGGTTGGCAGGCAAGAAAGGCTACACCTTC. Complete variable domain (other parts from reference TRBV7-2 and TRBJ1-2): GAGVSQSPSNKVTEKGKDVELRCDPISGHTALYWYRQSLGQGLEFLIYFQGNSAPDKSGLPSDRFSAERTGGSVSTLTIQRTQQEDSAVYLCASSLRLAGKKGYTFGSGTRLTVV.

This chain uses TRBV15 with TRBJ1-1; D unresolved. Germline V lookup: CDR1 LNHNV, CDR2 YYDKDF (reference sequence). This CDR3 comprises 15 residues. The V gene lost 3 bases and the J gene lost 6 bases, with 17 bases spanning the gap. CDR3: CATSRGDETPAEAFF. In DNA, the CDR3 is TGTGCCACCAGCAGGGGAGATGAGACACCTGCTGAAGCTTTCTTT.

CDR3 bases: TGTGCCATCAGTGAGTCGCTTCCACGGGAGCGACTCCAAGATACGCAGTATTTT. Its protein is CAISESLPRERLQDTQYF. This sequence joins TRBV10-3 and TRBJ2-3; possibly TRBD2 for D (6 bases). Per the germline V gene, CDR1 is ENHRY and CDR2 is SYGVKD. This CDR3 spans 18 amino acids. The germline V and J ends were trimmed by 0 bases and 5 bases, with 21 bases remaining between them.

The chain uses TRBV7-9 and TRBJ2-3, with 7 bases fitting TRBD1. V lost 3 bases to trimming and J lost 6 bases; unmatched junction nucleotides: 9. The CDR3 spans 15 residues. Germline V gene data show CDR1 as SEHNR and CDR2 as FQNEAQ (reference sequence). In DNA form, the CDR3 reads TGTGCCAGCAGCTTGAGACTCCCGACAGGGGATACGCAGTATTTT. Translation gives CASSLRLPTGDTQYF.